The 28 T cell receptor beta chains below come from one sample, sequenced in a study of control samples from healthy donors and cancer patients. Assay used: immunoSEQ multiplex PCR; TCRdb lists only in-frame clones, some missing. The repertoire holds about 220,000 clones, 85% to 95% seen once, with about 1.6% in the top ten. The sequenced sample was blood. These receptors were taken from a man in his forties or fifties in good health.

The J gene is TRBJ1-6, the V gene TRBV10-2, with D perhaps matching TRBD1 (5 bases). Trimming removed 7 bases from V and 9 bases from J, with 16 bases in between. The CDR3 is 14 amino acids. The germline gives CDR1 WSHSY, CDR2 SAAADI. The chain's CDR3 is CASMGGLGSSPLHF. In nucleotides, the CDR3 is TGCGCCAGCATGGGGGGATTGGGAAGTTCACCCCTCCACTTT.

This chain joins TRBV6-5 and TRBJ1-2, with a tentative D call TRBD1 (6 bases). V was shortened by 6 bases and J by 10 bases, with 15 bases between the two germline ends. CDR3 size: 12 residues. Germline V gene lookup returns CDR1 MNHEY and CDR2 SVGAGI. The CDR3 DNA follows: TGTGCCAGCAGACACACCACAGGGACCTACACCTTC. It translates to CASRHTTGTYTF.

This clone has only one observation. The chain uses TRBV4-1 and TRBJ1-2, with D possibly being TRBD1 (5 bases). The germline V and J ends were trimmed by 0 bases and 8 bases, with 22 bases remaining between them. Germline V lookup: CDR1 MGHRA, CDR2 YSYEKL. The CDR3 consists of 17 residues. The DNA of the CDR3 is TGCGCCAGCAGCCAAGATCCGGAGACAGTCTTAGTAGTAGGCTACACCTTC. Translated, it gives CASSQDPETVLVVGYTF.

This chain links TRBV7-9 with TRBJ1-1; the D gene is possibly TRBD1 (5 bases). CDR1 and CDR2 (germline): SEHNR, FQNEAQ (reference sequence). The CDR3 extends over 16 amino acids. V was trimmed by 5 bases and J by 0 bases, leaving 16 bases between them. CDR3 DNA sequence: TGTGCCAGCAGCCCCTGGAGGGGTGTGTTGAACACTGAAGCTTTCTTT. It codes for CASSPWRGVLNTEAFF.

V and J are TRBV18 and TRBJ2-5; D unclear. Trimming took off 3 bases at V and 5 bases at J, with 10 bases between the two ends. CDR3 length: 13 residues. Germline lookup yields CDR1 KGHSH and CDR2 LQKENI. This CDR3 reads CASSPQTQETQYF. The DNA for the CDR3 is TGTGCCAGCTCACCTCAGACACAGGAGACCCAGTACTTC.

V gene TRBV11-2 combines with J gene TRBJ1-5, with D maybe TRBD1 (5 bases). Germline V lookup: CDR1 SGHAT, CDR2 FQNNGV. The CDR3 contains 17 residues. V lost 3 bases and J lost 0, with 15 bases in between. CDR3 coding DNA: TGTGCCAGCAGCTTGGACGGGACCGCCACTAGCAATCAGCCCCAGCATTTT. Translated, it gives CASSLDGTATSNQPQHF.

This clone was observed a single time. The chain couples TRBV7-2 to TRBJ2-1; 11 nucleotides agree with TRBD1. Germline V CDR1 and CDR2: SGHTA, FQGNSA. The CDR3 totals 16 residues. The V gene end was trimmed by 1 base and the J gene end by 5 bases; junction bases not matched to a gene: 4. Here the CDR3 DNA reads TGTGCCAGCAGCTTAGTCTCGGGACAGGGGGACAATGAGCAGTTCTTC. Translation: CASSLVSGQGDNEQFF. Complete variable domain (other parts from reference TRBV7-2 and TRBJ2-1): GAGVSQSPSNKVTEKGKDVELRCDPISGHTALYWYRQSLGQGLEFLIYFQGNSAPDKSGLPSDRFSAERTGGSVSTLTIQRTQQEDSAVYLCASSLVSGQGDNEQFFGPGTRLTVL.

The chain joins TRBV11-2 to TRBJ1-2; D uncertain. The CDR3 runs 12 residues. The V end was cut by 5 bases, the J end by 8 bases, with 12 bases between. The germline gives CDR1 SGHAT, CDR2 FQNNGV. The CDR3 sequence: CASSLGVFGYTF. CDR3 coding DNA: TGTGCCAGCAGCCTCGGGGTTTTCGGCTACACCTTC.

This chain connects TRBV3-1 (or the pseudogene TRBV3-2) to TRBJ2-1, with 8 bases identical to TRBD2. J lost 9 bases, V lost 4 bases, and 8 bases had no gene match. The CDR3 has 14 residues. CDR1 is LGHDT and CDR2 is YNNKEL in the germline V gene (reference sequence). The CDR3 DNA sequence: TGTGCCAGCAGCCGTCCGGGACTAGACGGTGAGCAGTTCTTC. Translating gives CASSRPGLDGEQFF.

The chain joins TRBV19 to TRBJ1-5, with 7 positions matching TRBD1. There are 14 residues in the CDR3. The germline V gene has CDR1 LNHDA and CDR2 SQIVND (reference sequence). V shed 1 base, J shed 4 bases, and the junction held 1 base outside the gene matches. The CDR3, as DNA: TGTGCCAGTAGTATAGTCAGGGGGAATCAGCCCCAGCATTTT. Translated: CASSIVRGNQPQHF.

The chain carries TRBV5-4 and TRBJ2-2, with a weak D call TRBD1 (5 bases). V lost 4 bases to trimming and J lost 0 bases, with 7 bases between them. The CDR3 has 14 residues. Per germline, CDR1 SGHNT and CDR2 YYREEE (reference sequence). CDR3: CASSPDTNTGELFF. The CDR3 DNA sequence: TGTGCCAGCAGCCCGGACACGAACACCGGGGAGCTGTTTTTT.

The rearrangement links TRBV12-3 or TRBV12-4 to TRBJ2-3; D not certain. The CDR3 spans 12 residues. Trimming cost V 6 bases and J 6 bases, with 10 bases left between them. CDR3 sequence (DNA): TGTGCCAGCAGCAGACTGGGCGATACGCAGTATTTT. The encoded protein is CASSRLGDTQYF.

A remark on this clone: One end of the junction does not line up with germline, which may come from a read error. V is TRBV7-7 and J is TRBJ2-2; D is unclear. The length of the CDR3 is 13 residues. In germline, CDR1 is SSHAT, CDR2 FNYEAQ (reference sequence). The CDR3 DNA sequence: TGTGCTAGCAGCTCCCCCAGTACCGGGGAGCTGTTTTTT. As protein: CASSSPSTGELFF.

This clone was seen a few times. The V and J genes are TRBV28 and TRBJ2-7, with a weak D call TRBD1 (6 bases). V lost 5 bases, J lost 1 base, and 9 bases lay in between. CDR3 length: 13 residues. Germline V CDR1 and CDR2: MDHEN, SYDVKM. Here the CDR3 DNA reads TGTGCCAGCAGTCGCGGACAGTCCTACGAGCAGTACTTC. This encodes CASSRGQSYEQYF.

This chain uses TRBV28 with TRBJ1-2; no firm D call. This CDR3 has 15 residues. Deletions cut 2 bases from V and 0 bases from J, with 10 bases between. CDR1 MDHEN and CDR2 SYDVKM come from the germline V gene. The CDR3 is CASSLPSPSNYGYTF. The DNA for the CDR3 is TGTGCCAGCAGTTTACCCAGCCCCTCTAACTATGGCTACACCTTC.

This clone has more than one count but fewer than ten. The chain carries TRBV7-7 and TRBJ2-5; D is perhaps TRBD1 (6 bases). The CDR3 sequence is 13 residues long. CDR1 and CDR2 (germline): SSHAT, FNYEAQ (reference sequence). V lost 5 bases and J lost 5, with 12 bases in between. As DNA, the CDR3 is TGTGCCAGCAGCCAACAGGGCGTCGAGACCCAGTACTTC. Translation: CASSQQGVETQYF.

In this sample, this clone turned up once. The genes are TRBV6-5 and TRBJ2-1; 7 positions agree with TRBD1. J was trimmed by 3 bases and V by 4 bases; bases with no gene match: 6. The germline V gene has CDR1 MNHEY and CDR2 SVGAGI. CDR3 length: 15 residues. In DNA form, the CDR3 reads TGTGCCAGCAGTTCTCAGGGGGTGGGCTACAATGAGCAGTTCTTC. This sequence encodes CASSSQGVGYNEQFF.

This chain joins TRBV10-3 and TRBJ2-7, with D possibly being TRBD2 (7 bases). This CDR3 comprises 18 residues. Looked up from germline, CDR1 is ENHRY and CDR2 is SYGVKD. V lost 0 bases, J lost 0 bases, and 18 bases lay in between. The CDR3 region has the DNA TGTGCCATCAGTGAGTCGGGGGGGAGGGGGACACCCTCCTACGAGCAGTACTTC. This translates into CAISESGGRGTPSYEQYF.

Of note for this clone: Other DNA sequences in this sample translate to the same CDR3. The chain couples TRBV30 to TRBJ2-1, with a possible D match to TRBD1 (6 bases). Trimming left V 4 bases short and J 6 bases short, with 10 bases between. CDR3 length equals 12 residues. Germline V gives CDR1 GTSNPN, CDR2 SVGIG (reference sequence). CDR3: CAWTTGSNEQFF. The CDR3 coding sequence is TGTGCCTGGACCACAGGGAGCAATGAGCAGTTCTTC. The full variable domain, its missing parts supplied by reference TRBV30 and TRBJ2-1, is SQTIHQWPATLVQPVGSPLSLECTVEGTSNPNLYWYRQAAGRGLQLLFYSVGIGQISSEVPQNLSASRPQDRQFILSSKKLLLSDSGFYLCAWTTGSNEQFFGPGTRLTVL.

V and J are TRBV7-3 and TRBJ1-1; D is perhaps TRBD1 (6 bases). The V end lost 3 bases, the J end lost 4 bases, and 12 bases lay between the germline ends. In germline, CDR1 is SGHTA, CDR2 FQGTGA. There are 14 residues in the CDR3. The CDR3 region has the DNA TGTGCCAGCAGCTTCCGACAGGAGAGCACTGAAGCTTTCTTT. Translating gives CASSFRQESTEAFF.

This clone has just one count. The V gene is TRBV4-2, the J gene TRBJ1-2; TRBD1 is a possible D gene (6 bases). Trimming removed 3 bases from V and 7 bases from J, with 18 bases in between. CDR1 is LGHNA and CDR2 is YNFKEQ in the germline V gene. The CDR3 length is 15 residues. Written as DNA, the CDR3 is TGTGCCAGCAGCCAGATGGGGGGCGAGATGGGTGGCTACACCTTC. As protein: CASSQMGGEMGGYTF.

The rearrangement links TRBV5-1 to TRBJ2-5; D may match TRBD1 or TRBD2 (6 bases each). The germline V gene encodes CDR1 SGHRS and CDR2 YFSETQ. The CDR3 covers 14 residues. With 0 bases removed from V and 7 bases from J, the gap between germline ends came to 13 bases. Written as DNA, the CDR3 is TGCGCCAGCAGCTTGGTTGGGGGGCCTGGGACCCAGTACTTC. Translation gives CASSLVGGPGTQYF.

The chain has TRBV5-1 and TRBJ2-1; the D gene is possibly TRBD1 (6 bases). The CDR3 totals 15 residues. Germline V gene lookup returns CDR1 SGHRS and CDR2 YFSETQ. The ends were cut back, 0 bases at V and 6 bases at J, with 13 bases in the middle. The CDR3 sequence: CASSLGNRVVNEQFF. For the CDR3, the DNA is TGCGCCAGCAGCTTGGGTAACAGGGTTGTCAATGAGCAGTTCTTC.

V gene TRBV15 combines with J gene TRBJ1-1, with D possibly TRBD1 on 6 matching bases. The ends were cut back, 0 bases at V and 4 bases at J, with 9 bases in the middle. Germline loops: CDR1 LNHNV, CDR2 YYDKDF (reference sequence). CDR3 length equals 14 residues. Here the CDR3 reads CATSRDRGSTEAFF. DNA for the CDR3: TGTGCCACCAGCAGAGACAGGGGCAGCACTGAAGCTTTCTTT.

The genes are TRBV19 and TRBJ2-2; 11 bases align to TRBD1. This CDR3 region has 15 residues. CDR1 and CDR2 (germline): LNHDA, SQIVND (reference sequence). The V gene end was trimmed by 7 bases and the J gene end by 5 bases; junction bases not matched to a gene: 6. The CDR3 DNA reads TGTGCCAGTACCGGGACAGGGGGTTGGACCGGGGAGCTGTTTTTT. It yields the protein CASTGTGGWTGELFF.

In DNA form, the CDR3 reads TGTGCCAGCAGTTACAATCCCAGGGGGCGCAGCTACGAGCAGTACGTC. Residues: CASSYNPRGRSYEQYV. J is TRBJ2-7 and V is TRBV6-2 or TRBV6-3; 8 nucleotides align to TRBD1. CDR1 MNHEY and CDR2 SVGEGT come from the germline V gene. This CDR3 has 16 residues. Trimming cost V 2 bases and J 3 bases; bases outside gene matches: 9.

This chain connects TRBV7-2 to TRBJ1-5; D may be TRBD1 (6 bases). V was pared by 3 bases and J by 1 base, with 16 bases between. Germline-derived CDR1 and CDR2 are SGHTA and FQGNSA. The CDR3 is 17 amino acids. CDR3: CASSLNPRQVSNQPQHF. The CDR3, as DNA: TGTGCCAGCAGCTTGAACCCCCGACAGGTCAGCAATCAGCCCCAGCATTTT.

This clone has only one observation. The chain recombines TRBV9 with TRBJ2-1, with TRBD2 matching 11 bases. CDR1 is SGDLS and CDR2 is YYNGEE in the germline V gene. V was clipped by 3 bases and J by 2 bases; unmatched bases: 10. The CDR3 contains 18 residues. CDR3 bases: TGTGCCAGCAGCGACCCCCCTAGCGGGGGGCCCGCCTACAATGAGCAGTTCTTC. This encodes CASSDPPSGGPAYNEQFF.